The clone carrying this T cell receptor (beta chain) was observed once. The data originate from a study of T cell changes during pregnancy in multiple sclerosis. Some clones are missing from TCRdb's copy, which holds only in-frame ones; the method was immunoSEQ multiplex PCR. In the table there are 40,000 to 45,000 clones, 87% of which are singletons. The sequence came from a female donor with multiple sclerosis, enrolled in a pregnancy study. The source was CD4+ T cells from peripheral blood mononuclear cells, collected after pregnancy.

CDR3 coding DNA: TGTGCCAGCAGGATTCTCGGGGGTGAAGCTTTCTTT. This encodes CASRILGGEAFF. The chain carries TRBV7-2 and TRBJ1-1; D is possibly TRBD1 (5 bases). The CDR3 spans 12 residues. Trimming removed 6 bases from V and 7 bases from J, with 12 bases in between. Germline values: CDR1 SGHTA, CDR2 FQGNSA.